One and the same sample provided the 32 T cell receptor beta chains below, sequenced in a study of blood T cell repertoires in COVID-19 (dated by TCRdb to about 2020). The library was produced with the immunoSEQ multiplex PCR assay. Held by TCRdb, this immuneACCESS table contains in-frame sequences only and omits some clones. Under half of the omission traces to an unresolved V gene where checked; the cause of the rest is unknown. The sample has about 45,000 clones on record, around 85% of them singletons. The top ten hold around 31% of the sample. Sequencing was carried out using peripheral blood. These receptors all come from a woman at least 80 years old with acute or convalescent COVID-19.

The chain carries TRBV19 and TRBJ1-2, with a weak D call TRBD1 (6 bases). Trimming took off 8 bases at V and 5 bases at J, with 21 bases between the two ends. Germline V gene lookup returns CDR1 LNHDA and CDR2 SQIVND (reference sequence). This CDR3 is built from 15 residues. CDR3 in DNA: TGTGCCAGTTACGGGACCGGGACATCTTTTTATGGCTACACCTTC. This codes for CASYGTGTSFYGYTF.

The CDR3 sequence: CASSMTSGRANIYEQYF. As DNA, the CDR3 is TGCGCCAGCAGCATGACTAGCGGGAGGGCCAACATCTACGAGCAGTACTTC. The chain recombines TRBV5-1 with TRBJ2-7; 14 bases are shared with TRBD2. The CDR3 is 17 residues long. Trimming removed 4 bases from V and 3 bases from J; junction bases left unmatched: 9. CDR1 is SGHRS and CDR2 is YFSETQ in the germline V gene.

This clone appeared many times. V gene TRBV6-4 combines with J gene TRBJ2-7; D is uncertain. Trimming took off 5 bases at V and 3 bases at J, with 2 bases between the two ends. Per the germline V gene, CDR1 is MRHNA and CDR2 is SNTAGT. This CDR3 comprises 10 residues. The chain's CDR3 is CASSLYEQYF. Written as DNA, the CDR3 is TGTGCCAGCAGTCTCTACGAGCAGTACTTC.

CDR3 sequence: CASSLVRQGRSPLHF. Written as DNA, the CDR3 is TGTGCCAGCAGCTTGGTGAGACAGGGGAGATCACCCCTCCACTTT. The chain uses TRBV5-6 and TRBJ1-6; 8 nucleotides line up with TRBD1. CDR1 is SGHDT, CDR2 YYEEEE, per germline. CDR3 length: 15 residues. J gave up 10 bases and V 0 bases, and 6 bases lay outside the gene matches. The full variable domain, its missing parts supplied by reference TRBV5-6 and TRBJ1-6, is DAGVTQSPTHLIKTRGQQVTLRCSPKSGHDTVSWYQQALGQGPQFIFQYYEEEERQRGNFPDRFSGHQFPNYSSELNVNALLLGDSALYLCASSLVRQGRSPLHFGNGTRLTVT.

The CDR3 region is CASSRTGGEYEQYF. For the CDR3, the DNA is TGTGCCAGTAGTAGGACAGGGGGCGAGTACGAGCAGTACTTC. J is TRBJ2-7 and V is TRBV19, with 11 bases fitting TRBD1. V gave up 4 bases and J gave up 4 bases; unmatched junction bases: 3. Germline CDR1 reads LNHDA; CDR2 reads SQIVND (reference sequence). The CDR3 length is 14 residues. Full variable domain (missing parts from reference TRBV19 and TRBJ2-7): DGGITQSPKYLFRKEGQNVTLSCEQNLNHDAMYWYRQDPGQGLRLIYYSQIVNDFQKGDIAEGYSVSREKKESFPLTVTSAQKNPTAFYLCASSRTGGEYEQYFGPGTRLTVT.

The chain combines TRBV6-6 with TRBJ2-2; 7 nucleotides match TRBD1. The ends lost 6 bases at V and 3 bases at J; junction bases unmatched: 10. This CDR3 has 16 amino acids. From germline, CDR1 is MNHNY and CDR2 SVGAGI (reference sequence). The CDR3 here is CASRRDSGVDTGELFF. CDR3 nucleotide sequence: TGTGCCAGCAGGAGGGACAGTGGGGTCGACACCGGGGAGCTGTTTTTT.

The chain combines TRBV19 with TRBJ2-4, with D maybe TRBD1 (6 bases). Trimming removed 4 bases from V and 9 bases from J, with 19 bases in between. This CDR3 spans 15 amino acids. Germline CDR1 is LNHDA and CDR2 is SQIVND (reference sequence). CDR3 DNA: TGTGCCAGTAGTAGAGAACCGGGACACACAGGCATTCAGTACTTC. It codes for CASSREPGHTGIQYF.

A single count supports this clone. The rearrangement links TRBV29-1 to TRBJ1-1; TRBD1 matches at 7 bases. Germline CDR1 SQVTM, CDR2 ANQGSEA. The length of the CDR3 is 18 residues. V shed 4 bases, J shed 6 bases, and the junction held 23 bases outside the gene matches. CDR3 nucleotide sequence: TGCAGCGTTGTCGACAGGGAAGAGGTGAAAACGGGGGGGGCTGAAGCTTTCTTT. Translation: CSVVDREEVKTGGAEAFF.

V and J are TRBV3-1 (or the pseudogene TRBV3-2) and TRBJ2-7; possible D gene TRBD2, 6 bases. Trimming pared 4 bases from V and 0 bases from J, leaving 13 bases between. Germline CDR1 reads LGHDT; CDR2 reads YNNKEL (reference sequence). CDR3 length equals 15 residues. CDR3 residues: CASSPRPGGSYEQYF. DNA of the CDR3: TGTGCCAGCAGCCCAAGGCCCGGGGGCTCCTACGAGCAGTACTTC.

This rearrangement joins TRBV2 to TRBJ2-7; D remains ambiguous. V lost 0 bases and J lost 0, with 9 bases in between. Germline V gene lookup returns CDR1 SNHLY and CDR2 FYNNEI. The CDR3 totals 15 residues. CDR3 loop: CASSEASANSYEQYF. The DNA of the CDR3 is TGTGCCAGCAGTGAAGCCAGCGCGAACTCCTACGAGCAGTACTTC.

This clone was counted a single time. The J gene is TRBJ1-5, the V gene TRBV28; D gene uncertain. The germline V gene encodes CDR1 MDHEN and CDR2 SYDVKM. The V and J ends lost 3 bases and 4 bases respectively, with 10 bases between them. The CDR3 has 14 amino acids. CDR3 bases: TGTGCCAGCAGTTTTTTTATTCCGAATCAGCCCCAGCATTTT. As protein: CASSFFIPNQPQHF.

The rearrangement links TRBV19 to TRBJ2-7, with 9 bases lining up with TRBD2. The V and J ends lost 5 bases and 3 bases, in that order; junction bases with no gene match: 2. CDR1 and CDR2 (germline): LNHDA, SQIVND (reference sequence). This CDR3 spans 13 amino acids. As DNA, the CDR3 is TGTGCCAGTAGTTCAGCGGGAGGCTACGAGCAGTACTTC. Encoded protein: CASSSAGGYEQYF.

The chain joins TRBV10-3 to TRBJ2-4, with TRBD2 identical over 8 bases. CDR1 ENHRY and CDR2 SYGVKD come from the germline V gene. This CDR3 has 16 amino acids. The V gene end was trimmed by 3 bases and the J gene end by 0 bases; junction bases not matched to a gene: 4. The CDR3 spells CAISDREGLAKNIQYF. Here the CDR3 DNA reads TGTGCCATCAGTGACCGGGAGGGCCTAGCCAAAAACATTCAGTACTTC.

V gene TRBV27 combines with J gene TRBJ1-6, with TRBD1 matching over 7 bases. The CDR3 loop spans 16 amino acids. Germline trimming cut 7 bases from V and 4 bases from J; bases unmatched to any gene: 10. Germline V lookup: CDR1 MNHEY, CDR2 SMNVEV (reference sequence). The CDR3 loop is CASKGANRGYNSPLHF. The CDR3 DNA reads TGTGCCAGCAAAGGGGCGAACAGGGGATATAATTCACCCCTCCACTTT.

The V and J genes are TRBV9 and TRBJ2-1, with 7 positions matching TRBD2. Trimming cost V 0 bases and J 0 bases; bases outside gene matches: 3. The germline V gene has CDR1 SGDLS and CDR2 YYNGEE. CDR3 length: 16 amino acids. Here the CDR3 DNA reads TGTGCCAGCAGCGTAGCACCTAGCGGCTCCTACAATGAGCAGTTCTTC. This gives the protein CASSVAPSGSYNEQFF.

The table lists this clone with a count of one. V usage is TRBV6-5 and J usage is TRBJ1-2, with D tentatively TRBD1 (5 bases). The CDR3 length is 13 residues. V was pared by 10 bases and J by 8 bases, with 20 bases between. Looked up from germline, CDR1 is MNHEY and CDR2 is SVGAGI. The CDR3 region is CATTKAGGKGYTF. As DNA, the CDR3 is TGTGCCACCACGAAGGCGGGGGGTAAGGGCTACACCTTC.

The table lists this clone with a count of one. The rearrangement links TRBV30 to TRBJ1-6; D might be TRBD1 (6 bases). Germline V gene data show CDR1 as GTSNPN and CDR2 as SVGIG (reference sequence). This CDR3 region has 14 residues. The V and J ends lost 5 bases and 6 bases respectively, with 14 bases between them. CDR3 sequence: CAWAADRPNSPLHF. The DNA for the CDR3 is TGTGCCTGGGCTGCGGACAGACCTAATTCACCCCTCCACTTT.

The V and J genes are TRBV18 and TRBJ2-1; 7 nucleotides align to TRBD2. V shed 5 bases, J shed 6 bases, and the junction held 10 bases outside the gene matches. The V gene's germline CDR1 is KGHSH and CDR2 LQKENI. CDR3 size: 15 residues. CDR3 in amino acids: CASSSTRTSFNEQFF. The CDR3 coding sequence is TGTGCCAGCTCATCCACGAGGACTAGTTTCAATGAGCAGTTCTTC.

For the CDR3, the DNA is TGTGCCAGCAGTGTACGGTCCAGCGGGAAAACCTACAATGAGCAGTTCTTC. Translation gives CASSVRSSGKTYNEQFF. The gene calls are TRBV2 and TRBJ2-1, with 7 bases matching TRBD2. The CDR3 spans 17 residues. CDR1 and CDR2 (germline): SNHLY, FYNNEI. The V gene end was trimmed by 4 bases and the J gene end by 2 bases; junction bases not matched to a gene: 11.

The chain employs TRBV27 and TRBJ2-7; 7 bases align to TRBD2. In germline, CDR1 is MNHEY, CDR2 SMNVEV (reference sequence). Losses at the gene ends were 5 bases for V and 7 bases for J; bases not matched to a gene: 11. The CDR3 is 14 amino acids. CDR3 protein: CASSPLSSGREQYF. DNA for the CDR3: TGTGCCAGCAGTCCGTTGAGTAGCGGGCGGGAGCAGTACTTC.

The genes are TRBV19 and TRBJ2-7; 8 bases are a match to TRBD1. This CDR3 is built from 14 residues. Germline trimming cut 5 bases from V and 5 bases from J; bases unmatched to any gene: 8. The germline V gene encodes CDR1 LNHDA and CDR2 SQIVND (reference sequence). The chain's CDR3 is CASSDRDRIHEQYF. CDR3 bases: TGTGCCAGTAGTGACCGGGACAGGATCCACGAGCAGTACTTC.

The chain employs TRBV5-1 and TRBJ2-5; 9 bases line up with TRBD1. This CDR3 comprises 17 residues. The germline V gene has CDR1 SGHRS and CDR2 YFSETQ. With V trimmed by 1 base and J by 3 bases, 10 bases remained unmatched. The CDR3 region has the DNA TGCGCCAGCAGCTTGTGGATCGCCGGGACAGGGAAAGAGACCCAGTACTTC. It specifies CASSLWIAGTGKETQYF.

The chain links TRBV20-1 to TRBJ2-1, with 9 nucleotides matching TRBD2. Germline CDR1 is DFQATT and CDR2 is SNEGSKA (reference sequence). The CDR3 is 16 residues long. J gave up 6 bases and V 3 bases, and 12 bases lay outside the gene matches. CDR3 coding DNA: TGCAGTGCTAGTCGTCCCGGCGGGAGGGCCTCCAATGAGCAGTTCTTC. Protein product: CSASRPGGRASNEQFF.

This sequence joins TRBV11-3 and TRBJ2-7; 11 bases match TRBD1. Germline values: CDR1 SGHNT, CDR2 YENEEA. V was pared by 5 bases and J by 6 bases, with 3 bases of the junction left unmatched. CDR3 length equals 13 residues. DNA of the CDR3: TGTGCCAGCAGCCCAGGGACAGGGGGCGAGCAGTACTTC. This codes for CASSPGTGGEQYF.

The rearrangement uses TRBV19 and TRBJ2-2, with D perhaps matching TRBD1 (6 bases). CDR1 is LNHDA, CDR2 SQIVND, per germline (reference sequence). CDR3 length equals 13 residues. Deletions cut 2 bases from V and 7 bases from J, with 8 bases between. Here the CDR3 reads CASSITGFGELFF. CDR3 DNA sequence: TGTGCCAGTAGTATAACAGGGTTCGGGGAGCTGTTTTTT.

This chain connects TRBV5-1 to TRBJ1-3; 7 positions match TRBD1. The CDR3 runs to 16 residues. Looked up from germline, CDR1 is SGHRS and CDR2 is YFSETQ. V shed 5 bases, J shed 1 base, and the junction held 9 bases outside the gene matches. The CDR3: CASSPGQITSGNTIYF. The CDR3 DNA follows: TGCGCCAGCAGTCCGGGACAGATAACTTCTGGAAACACCATATATTTT.

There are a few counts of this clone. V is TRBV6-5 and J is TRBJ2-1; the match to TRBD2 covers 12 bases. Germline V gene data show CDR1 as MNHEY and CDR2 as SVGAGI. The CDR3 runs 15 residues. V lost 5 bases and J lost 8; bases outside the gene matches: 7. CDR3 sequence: CASSPTSGSSDEQFF. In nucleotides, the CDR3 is TGTGCCAGCAGTCCGACTAGCGGGAGCTCGGATGAGCAGTTCTTC.

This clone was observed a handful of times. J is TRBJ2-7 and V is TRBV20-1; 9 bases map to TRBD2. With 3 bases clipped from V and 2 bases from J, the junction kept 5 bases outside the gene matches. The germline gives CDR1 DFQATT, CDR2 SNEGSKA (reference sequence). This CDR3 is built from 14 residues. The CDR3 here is CSASSPSGTYEQYF. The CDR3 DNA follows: TGCAGTGCTAGTTCGCCTAGCGGGACCTACGAGCAGTACTTC.

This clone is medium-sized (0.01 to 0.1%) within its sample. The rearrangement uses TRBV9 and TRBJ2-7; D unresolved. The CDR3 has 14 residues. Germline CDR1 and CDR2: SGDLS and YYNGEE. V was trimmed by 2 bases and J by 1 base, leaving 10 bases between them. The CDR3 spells CASSVNDWSYEQYF. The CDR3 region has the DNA TGTGCCAGCAGCGTTAACGACTGGTCCTACGAGCAGTACTTC.

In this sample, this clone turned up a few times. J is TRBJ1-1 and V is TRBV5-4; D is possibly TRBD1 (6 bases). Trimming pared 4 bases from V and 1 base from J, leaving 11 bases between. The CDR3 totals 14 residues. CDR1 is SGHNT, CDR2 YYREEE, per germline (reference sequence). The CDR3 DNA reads TGTGCCAGCAGCCAACAGGGATGGAACACTGAAGCTTTCTTT. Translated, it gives CASSQQGWNTEAFF.

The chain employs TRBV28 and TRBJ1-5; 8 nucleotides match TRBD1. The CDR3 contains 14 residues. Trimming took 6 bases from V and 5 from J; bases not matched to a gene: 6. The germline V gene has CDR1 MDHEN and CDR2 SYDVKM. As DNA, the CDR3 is TGTGCCAGCAGCCCACCAGGGGGCCATCAGCCCCAGCATTTT. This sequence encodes CASSPPGGHQPQHF.

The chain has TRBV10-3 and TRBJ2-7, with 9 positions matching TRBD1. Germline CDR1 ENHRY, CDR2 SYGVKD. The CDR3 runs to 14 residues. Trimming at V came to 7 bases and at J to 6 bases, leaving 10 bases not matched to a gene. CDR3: CAIKDDGTGSEQYF. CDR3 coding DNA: TGTGCCATCAAGGATGACGGGACAGGGAGCGAGCAGTACTTC.